The rows below give T cell receptor beta chains drawn from one sample of a study of T-cell memory formation after mild COVID-19. Each CDR3 protein is one row after TCRdb ran MiXCR on the 5' RACE reads. The data show approximately 400,000 distinct CDR3 sequences, roughly 18% seen once. Sequences were obtained from PBMCs or a T cell subset sorted from them (not recorded which). All receptors come from a man between 18 and 29 years old who had mild COVID-19 (a few samples of this study predate the infection). Cell type and time point are not known. Each CDR3 is given with its conserved first and last residue. A D gene is named only where the DNA matches it firmly. Rows may omit the clone size; those that give it use once, few, many or a size class.

D: TRBD2; size: -; J: TRBJ2-7; V: TRBV19; CDR3: CASSSGGTSYEQYF; DNA: TGTGCCAGTAGTAGCGGGGGTACCTCCTACGAGCAGTACTTC
D: TRBD2; size: few; J: TRBJ2-7; V: TRBV4-1; CDR3: CASSQDPSWTSGSYEQYF; DNA: TGCGCCAGCAGCCAAGATCCGTCCTGGACTAGCGGATCCTACGAGCAGTACTTC
D: TRBD1; size: -; J: TRBJ2-2; V: TRBV12-3/TRBV12-4; CDR3: CASSPDRYNTGELFF; DNA: TGTGCCAGCAGTCCGGACAGGTACAACACCGGGGAGCTGTTTTTT
D: -; size: many; J: TRBJ2-3; V: TRBV7-8; CDR3: CASSTDSTDTQYF; DNA: TGTGCCAGCAGCACGGACAGCACAGATACGCAGTATTTT
D: TRBD1; size: -; J: TRBJ2-6; V: TRBV11-2; CDR3: CDSTDRDSGANVLTF; DNA: TGTGACAGCACGGACAGGGACTCTGGGGCCAACGTCCTGACTTTC
D: -; size: few; J: TRBJ2-5; V: TRBV6-2/TRBV6-3; CDR3: CASSYLGLGGETQYF; DNA: TGTGCCAGCAGTTACCTCGGCCTAGGGGGGGAGACCCAGTACTTC
D: -; size: few; J: TRBJ2-3; V: TRBV12-3/TRBV12-4; CDR3: CASSLSGTGTDTQYF; DNA: TGTGCCAGCAGTTTATCAGGGACCGGCACAGATACGCAGTATTTT
D: -; size: few; J: TRBJ2-5; V: TRBV6-5; CDR3: CASSYTRGTETQYF; DNA: TGTGCCAGCAGTTACACCCGGGGCACGGAGACCCAGTACTTC
D: TRBD2; size: -; J: TRBJ2-1; V: TRBV6-5; CDR3: CASGLAGGPQEQFF; DNA: TGTGCCAGCGGTTTAGCGGGGGGCCCCCAGGAGCAGTTCTTC
D: -; size: few; J: TRBJ1-2; V: TRBV9; CDR3: CASSVGGLADAGDYYGYTF; DNA: TGTGCCAGCAGCGTAGGAGGGCTAGCGGATGCAGGGGATTACTATGGCTACACCTTC
D: -; size: few; J: TRBJ2-3; V: TRBV12-3/TRBV12-4; CDR3: CASSPPVSTSTDTQYF; DNA: TGTGCCAGCAGCCCCCCCGTCAGCACTAGCACAGATACGCAGTATTTT
D: -; size: few; J: TRBJ2-2; V: TRBV2; CDR3: CASSPRGGTNTGELFF; DNA: TGTGCCAGCAGTCCGAGGGGGGGCACGAACACCGGGGAGCTGTTTTTT
D: TRBD2; size: many; J: TRBJ2-3; V: TRBV4-3; CDR3: CASSRTSGVTDTQYF; DNA: TGCGCCAGCAGCCGGACTAGCGGGGTCACAGATACGCAGTATTTT
D: TRBD2; size: many; J: TRBJ2-1; V: TRBV6-4; CDR3: CASSAGLAGGSDEQFF; DNA: TGTGCCAGCAGCGCTGGACTAGCGGGGGGCAGTGATGAGCAGTTCTTC
D: TRBD1; size: few; J: TRBJ1-6; V: TRBV7-2; CDR3: CASSLVGTGTINSPLHF; DNA: TGTGCCAGCAGCTTAGTGGGGACAGGGACCATTAATTCACCCCTCCACTTT
D: TRBD2; size: many; J: TRBJ2-3; V: TRBV7-6; CDR3: CASSLVPIAGFTDTQYF; DNA: TGTGCCAGCAGCTTAGTCCCGATAGCGGGGTTCACAGATACGCAGTATTTT
D: -; size: -; J: TRBJ1-5; V: TRBV4-1; CDR3: CASTQGPSRQPQHF; DNA: TGCGCCAGCACTCAGGGCCCTTCCAGGCAGCCCCAGCATTTT
D: -; size: -; J: TRBJ2-2; V: TRBV6-1; CDR3: CAAKVPNTGELFF; DNA: TGTGCCGCGAAAGTCCCGAACACCGGGGAGCTGTTTTTT
D: TRBD2; size: few; J: TRBJ2-1; V: TRBV12-3/TRBV12-4; CDR3: CASSHPRLAGGQYGEQFF; DNA: TGTGCCAGCAGCCACCCTCGACTAGCGGGGGGGCAATATGGTGAGCAGTTCTTC
D: -; size: -; J: TRBJ1-4; V: TRBV7-6; CDR3: CASSPRGGEFQEKLFF; DNA: TGTGCCAGCAGCCCTCGGGGGGGTGAATTCCAGGAAAAACTGTTTTTT
D: -; size: -; J: TRBJ1-5; V: TRBV9; CDR3: CASSVDGNNQPQHF; DNA: TGTGCCAGCAGCGTGGACGGAAACAATCAGCCCCAGCATTTT
D: -; size: few; J: TRBJ2-3; V: TRBV6-5; CDR3: CASRPGPEYTQYF; DNA: TGTGCCAGCAGACCCGGTCCTGAGTATACGCAGTATTTT
D: -; size: few; J: TRBJ2-5; V: TRBV27; CDR3: CASSYLGLRREETQYF; DNA: TGTGCCAGCAGTTACCTGGGACTGCGACGAGAAGAGACCCAGTACTTC
D: -; size: few; J: TRBJ1-1; V: TRBV6-1; CDR3: CASSGLGPEAFF; DNA: TGTGCCAGCAGTGGGTTGGGGCCCGAAGCTTTCTTT
D: -; size: many; J: TRBJ2-2; V: TRBV20-1; CDR3: CSARGRGPLGELFF; DNA: TGCAGTGCTAGAGGCCGGGGGCCCCTCGGGGAGCTGTTTTTT
D: -; size: many; J: TRBJ1-3; V: TRBV5-1; CDR3: CASSLGQGNTIYF; DNA: TGCGCCAGCAGCTTGGGACAGGGAAACACCATATATTTT
D: -; size: -; J: TRBJ2-7; V: TRBV5-1; CDR3: CASTARGRYEQYF; DNA: TGCGCCAGCACCGCCAGGGGCAGGTACGAGCAGTACTTC
D: -; size: few; J: TRBJ2-2; V: TRBV7-8; CDR3: CASSGGMGELFF; DNA: TGTGCCAGCAGCGGAGGAATGGGGGAGCTGTTTTTT
D: -; size: few; J: TRBJ2-7; V: TRBV5-1; CDR3: CASSLSGGDSYEQYF; DNA: TGCGCCAGCAGCTTGTCAGGGGGGGACTCCTACGAGCAGTACTTC
D: TRBD1; size: once; J: TRBJ1-2; V: TRBV7-2; CDR3: CASSGGPGQIYGYTF; DNA: TGTGCCAGCAGCGGGGGGCCGGGACAGATATATGGCTACACCTTC
D: TRBD1; size: -; J: TRBJ2-7; V: TRBV6-5; CDR3: CASSYQGQGYEQYF; DNA: TGTGCCAGCAGTTACCAAGGACAGGGCTACGAGCAGTACTTC
D: -; size: -; J: TRBJ2-1; V: TRBV7-9; CDR3: CASRVTGDNEQFF; DNA: TGTGCCAGCAGAGTGACGGGAGACAATGAGCAGTTCTTC
D: -; size: few; J: TRBJ2-1; V: TRBV10-3; CDR3: CAISTWDYNEQFF; DNA: TGTGCCATCAGCACCTGGGACTACAATGAGCAGTTCTTC
D: -; size: -; J: TRBJ1-1; V: TRBV6-2/TRBV6-3; CDR3: CASIQTTEAFF; DNA: TGTGCCAGCATTCAGACGACTGAAGCTTTCTTT
D: -; size: few; J: TRBJ2-1; V: TRBV4-2; CDR3: CASSWTGNEQFF; DNA: TGTGCCAGCAGCTGGACGGGGAATGAGCAGTTCTTC
D: TRBD2; size: few; J: TRBJ2-3; V: TRBV3-1; CDR3: CASSSLAGAPDTQYF; DNA: TGTGCCAGCAGCTCCCTAGCGGGGGCCCCAGATACGCAGTATTTT
D: -; size: -; J: TRBJ2-5; V: TRBV27; CDR3: CASSPLDPSMETQYF; DNA: TGTGCCAGCAGTCCGCTGGACCCATCCATGGAGACCCAGTACTTC
D: -; size: -; J: TRBJ2-3; V: TRBV5-1; CDR3: CASSLGHLTDTQYF; DNA: TGCGCCAGCAGCTTGGGACACCTCACAGATACGCAGTATTTT
D: -; size: many; J: TRBJ2-3; V: TRBV30; CDR3: CAWSRGMTDTQYF; DNA: TGTGCCTGGAGTCGGGGTATGACAGATACGCAGTATTTT
D: -; size: few; J: TRBJ1-5; V: TRBV4-1; CDR3: CASSQEEAAYSNQPQHF; DNA: TGCGCCAGCAGCCAAGAAGAGGCGGCCTATAGCAATCAGCCCCAGCATTTT
D: TRBD1; size: few; J: TRBJ1-2; V: TRBV18; CDR3: CASSPPGTGFSTF; DNA: TGTGCCAGCTCACCACCGGGGACAGGGTTTAGCACCTTC
D: -; size: -; J: TRBJ2-1; V: TRBV12-3/TRBV12-4; CDR3: CASSLAQGNHNEQFF; DNA: TGTGCCAGCAGTTTAGCTCAGGGTAACCACAATGAGCAGTTCTTC
D: -; size: few; J: TRBJ1-2; V: TRBV6-2/TRBV6-3; CDR3: CASSYSSRDYGYTF; DNA: TGTGCCAGCAGTTACTCTTCCCGGGACTATGGCTACACCTTC